This is a list of T cell receptor beta chains from one sample in a study of blood T cell repertoires in COVID-19. The repertoire was sequenced with immunoSEQ multiplex PCR; TCRdb's copy has only in-frame clones and lacks some. The sample yields roughly 60,000 clones, approximately 80% seen once. The sequenced sample was peripheral blood. Every receptor here comes from a man aged 30 to 45 with COVID-19, enrolled during active disease. The CDR3 runs from the conserved cysteine through the conserved F or W. The D gene is left open where the match is weak. Only some rows state a clone size, as once, few, many or a class for expanded clones.

J gene | D gene | clone size | V gene | CDR3 DNA | CDR3 protein
TRBJ1-4 | . | . | TRBV2 | TGTGCCAGCAGTCCCCCCCAACAGGGTCAGAATGAAAAACTGTTTTTT | CASSPPQQGQNEKLFF
TRBJ2-1 | . | . | TRBV11-2 | TGTGCCAGCAGCTTAGATCGGTGGGGGGATGAGCAGTTCTTC | CASSLDRWGDEQFF
TRBJ1-2 | TRBD1 | . | TRBV28 | TGTGCCAGCAGGATGATCTACAGGGGGCGGACTAACTATGGCTACACCTTC | CASRMIYRGRTNYGYTF
TRBJ2-6 | TRBD1 | . | TRBV24-1 | TGTGCCACCAGTGAGGGGACAGGGGGAAGGGCTGGGGCCAACGTCCTGACTTTC | CATSEGTGGRAGANVLTF
TRBJ1-1 | . | . | TRBV10-3 | TGTGCCATCAGTGAGACCGGGTTGAGCACTGAAGCTTTCTTT | CAISETGLSTEAFF
TRBJ2-7 | TRBD2 | . | TRBV28 | TGTGCCAGCAGGGGGACTAGCGGGAGGGCGGCCTACGAGCAGTACTTC | CASRGTSGRAAYEQYF
TRBJ1-1 | . | . | TRBV7-9 | TGTGCCAGCAGCGCAAATCTCCGGGAGGCTTTCTTT | CASSANLREAFF
TRBJ2-2 | TRBD1 | . | TRBV7-7 | TGTGCTAGCAGCCCAGACAGGGGGAACACCGGGGAGCTGTTTTTT | CASSPDRGNTGELFF
TRBJ1-4 | . | . | TRBV6-2/TRBV6-3 | TGTGCCAGCACCCCCTCCAGGTCGGGGAAAAAACTGTTTTTT | CASTPSRSGKKLFF
TRBJ2-3 | TRBD2 | . | TRBV6-2/TRBV6-3 | TGTGCCAGCAGTTCCACTAGCGCCAGCACAGATACGCAGTATTTT | CASSSTSASTDTQYF
TRBJ1-4 | TRBD1 | once | TRBV6-5 | TGTGCCAGCAGTTACCAGACAGGGAATGAAAAACTGTTTTTT | CASSYQTGNEKLFF
TRBJ1-1 | . | . | TRBV11-2 | TGTGCCAGCAGCACCGGACAGAACACTGAAGCTTTCTTT | CASSTGQNTEAFF
TRBJ2-1 | TRBD2 | once | TRBV28 | TGTGCCAGCAGTCCCCAGGCGGGAGGGCCAGGATCTGAGCAGTTCTTC | CASSPQAGGPGSEQFF
TRBJ1-1 | . | . | TRBV2 | TGTGCCACTGCCGGGGGGCTGAACACTGAAGCTTTCTTT | CATAGGLNTEAFF
TRBJ1-1 | . | . | TRBV6-5 | TGTGCCAGCAGTCCCTCGGGACTTCTGAACACTGAAGCTTTCTTT | CASSPSGLLNTEAFF
TRBJ2-1 | TRBD2 | . | TRBV19 | TGTGCCAGCGACGTAAGCGGGAGCTCAAACAATGAGCAGTTCTTC | CASDVSGSSNNEQFF
TRBJ1-5 | . | . | TRBV19 | TGTGCCAGTAGTTATAAGGGGTTCGGTCAGCCCCAGCATTTT | CASSYKGFGQPQHF
TRBJ2-7 | . | . | TRBV29-1 | TGCAGCGTTGTCGTTAGCTCCTACGAGCAGTACTTC | CSVVVSSYEQYF
TRBJ2-7 | TRBD1 | . | TRBV27 | TGTGCCAGCAGTTCAACCGGGACAGGAGCCTACGAGCAGTACTTC | CASSSTGTGAYEQYF
TRBJ2-3 | . | . | TRBV28 | TGTGCCAGCAGTTTAGGGGGCAGGGACACAGATACGCAGTATTTT | CASSLGGRDTDTQYF
TRBJ1-5 | . | . | TRBV19 | TGTGCCAGTAGTTTGGGGAGTTCGATGGGCAATCAGCCCCAGCATTTT | CASSLGSSMGNQPQHF
TRBJ1-5 | . | . | TRBV3-1/TRBV3-2 | TGTGCCAGCAGCCAAGTAAGGGGTTCGCAGCCCCAGCATTTT | CASSQVRGSQPQHF